This entry lists 29 T cell receptor beta chains sequenced from one sample in a study of OX40 agonist ivuxolimab in advanced cancers. Clones were read by immunoSEQ multiplex PCR, and TCRdb kept only the in-frame ones, dropping some. The sample shows about 49,000 clones, about 85% of them seen only once. The source was CD4+ or CD8+ T cells sorted from blood, collected in a trial of the OX40 agonist ivuxolimab. The receptors originated from an adult with an advanced solid tumor such as melanoma, head and neck, liver or kidney cancer.

The V gene is TRBV7-7, the J gene TRBJ2-1, with a possible D match to TRBD1 (5 bases). This CDR3 has 16 residues. V lost 1 base and J lost 0, with 10 bases in between. CDR1 SSHAT and CDR2 FNYEAQ come from the germline V gene (reference sequence). The DNA of the CDR3 is TGTGCCAGCAGCTTAGGGGGCTGGAACTCCTACAATGAGCAGTTCTTC. The encoded protein is CASSLGGWNSYNEQFF. The variable domain in full, with the rest retrieved from reference TRBV7-7 and TRBJ2-1, is GAGVSQSPRYKVTKRGQDVTLRCDPISSHATLYWYQQALGQGPEFLTYFNYEAQPDKSGLPSDRFSAERPEGSISTLTIQRTEQRDSAMYRCASSLGGWNSYNEQFFGPGTRLTVL.

J is TRBJ1-2 and V is TRBV27; D not resolved. V dropped 2 bases and J dropped 2 bases, with 9 bases sitting between them. CDR1 is MNHEY, CDR2 SMNVEV, per germline (reference sequence). The CDR3 spans 14 residues. The CDR3 sequence is CASSLGRRNYGYTF. The CDR3 nucleotides are TGTGCCAGCAGTTTAGGGAGAAGAAACTATGGCTACACCTTC.

This chain joins TRBV7-8 and TRBJ2-7, with 8 positions matching TRBD1. Germline V gives CDR1 SGHVS, CDR2 FQNEAQ. Unmatched junction bases numbered 10, after V lost 4 bases and J lost 5 bases. The length of the CDR3 is 15 residues. The CDR3 spells CASSSYSDREDEQYV. For the CDR3, the DNA is TGTGCCAGCAGCTCCTATTCGGACAGGGAAGACGAGCAGTACGTC.

The chain recombines TRBV4-1 with TRBJ1-3; 7 nucleotides match TRBD1. Germline CDR1 and CDR2: MGHRA and YSYEKL. This CDR3 has 15 residues. V lost 2 bases and J lost 4; bases outside the gene matches: 5. The CDR3 here is CASSQSTGSGNTIYF. Written as DNA, the CDR3 is TGCGCCAGCAGCCAATCGACAGGGTCAGGAAACACCATATATTTT.

The chain combines TRBV10-2 with TRBJ2-5, with 8 bases identical to TRBD2. This CDR3 spans 15 amino acids. The V and J ends lost 3 bases and 3 bases, in that order; junction bases with no gene match: 6. Per germline, CDR1 WSHSY and CDR2 SAAADI. The CDR3 region has the DNA TGCGCCAGCAGTGACGTGCAAGCGGGGGAAGAGACCCAGTACTTC. Its translation is CASSDVQAGEETQYF.

The chain employs TRBV29-1 and TRBJ1-5, with TRBD1 matching 8 bases. Germline CDR1 SQVTM, CDR2 ANQGSEA. V trimming: 6 bases; J trimming: 3 bases; junction bases outside the gene matches: 4. The CDR3 spans 13 residues. CDR3 in DNA: TGCAGCGTGCAACAGGGGGACAATCAGCCCCAGCATTTT. Protein: CSVQQGDNQPQHF.

The genes are TRBV15 and TRBJ1-5, with D possibly being TRBD1 (5 bases). Germline V gene data show CDR1 as LNHNV and CDR2 as YYDKDF (reference sequence). The CDR3 sequence is 15 residues long. Trimming removed 1 base from V and 2 bases from J, with 9 bases in between. The CDR3 DNA is TGTGCCACCAGCAGAGCCGGGGGAGGCAATCAGCCCCAGCATTTT. The encoded protein is CATSRAGGGNQPQHF.

Only one count was recorded for this clone. V usage is TRBV7-6 and J usage is TRBJ2-1, with TRBD2 matching over 10 bases. The germline CDR1 and CDR2 sequences are SGHVS and FNYEAQ. CDR3 length: 18 amino acids. After removal of 3 bases from V and 0 bases from J, the junction contained 8 bases not matched to a gene. The CDR3 protein is CASSFRTSGLSSYNEQFF. CDR3 in DNA: TGTGCCAGCAGCTTTAGGACTAGCGGACTCAGCTCCTACAATGAGCAGTTCTTC.

As to this clone: Within the sample, other DNA sequences also encode this same CDR3. The V gene is TRBV7-8, the J gene TRBJ2-3; no clear D gene. Trimming took off 5 bases at V and 3 bases at J, with 6 bases between the two ends. Germline V gene lookup returns CDR1 SGHVS and CDR2 FQNEAQ. CDR3 length equals 12 residues. CDR3 sequence: CASSLGTDTQYF. CDR3 in DNA: TGTGCCAGCAGCCTAGGGACAGATACGCAGTATTTT.

The J gene is TRBJ2-2, the V gene TRBV5-1; TRBD1 matches 10 bases. The CDR3 covers 15 residues. Trimming cost V 5 bases and J 4 bases; bases outside gene matches: 5. Per germline, CDR1 SGHRS and CDR2 YFSETQ. CDR3 bases: TGCGCCAGCAGGGAGACAGGGGGCCTCACCGGGGAGCTGTTTTTT. It specifies CASRETGGLTGELFF.

This chain connects TRBV27 to TRBJ2-7; TRBD2 is a possible D gene (6 bases). Between the trimmed V and J ends, which lost 4 bases and 7 bases, there was a span of 11 bases. The length of the CDR3 is 12 residues. Looked up from germline, CDR1 is MNHEY and CDR2 is SMNVEV (reference sequence). The CDR3 spells CASSSLAREQYF. The CDR3, as DNA: TGTGCCAGCAGTTCTCTAGCGCGGGAGCAGTACTTC.

This clone was detected only once. V usage is TRBV5-6 and J usage is TRBJ2-5, with 7 bases fitting TRBD1. CDR1 is SGHDT, CDR2 YYEEEE, per germline. The V and J ends lost 3 bases and 2 bases, in that order; junction bases with no gene match: 7. There are 15 residues in the CDR3. The CDR3 DNA sequence: TGTGCCAGCAGCTCCGAGGGGGCCTTTCAAGAGACCCAGTACTTC. It is translated as CASSSEGAFQETQYF.

This rearrangement joins TRBV27 to TRBJ2-1; D remains ambiguous. Germline CDR1 and CDR2: MNHEY and SMNVEV (reference sequence). The CDR3 consists of 12 residues. Trimming took 6 bases from V and 8 from J, leaving 11 bases between them. This CDR3 reads CASSPVAHEQFF. The CDR3 region has the DNA TGTGCCAGCAGCCCTGTTGCCCATGAGCAGTTCTTC.

The chain couples TRBV6-5 to TRBJ1-6; 8 bases align to TRBD1. There are 12 residues in the CDR3. Germline-derived CDR1 and CDR2 are MNHEY and SVGAGI. V gave up 3 bases and J gave up 14 bases; unmatched junction bases: 3. The CDR3 bases are TGTGCCAGCAGTTATCCAGGGGGCTCCCTCCACTTT. Amino acids: CASSYPGGSLHF.

The CDR3 region has the DNA TGTGCCAGTAGTATGCACGGGGGAGGATCCTCCGATCAGCCCCAGCATTTT. Amino acid sequence: CASSMHGGGSSDQPQHF. The J gene is TRBJ1-5, the V gene TRBV19; possibly TRBD1 for D (5 bases). Germline lookup yields CDR1 LNHDA and CDR2 SQIVND (reference sequence). With 3 bases removed from V and 5 bases from J, the gap between germline ends came to 20 bases. The CDR3 loop spans 17 amino acids. Full variable domain (outside the CDR3, taken from reference TRBV19 and TRBJ1-5): DGGITQSPKYLFRKEGQNVTLSCEQNLNHDAMYWYRQDPGQGLRLIYYSQIVNDFQKGDIAEGYSVSREKKESFPLTVTSAQKNPTAFYLCASSMHGGGSSDQPQHFGDGTRLSIL.

The rearrangement uses TRBV28 and TRBJ1-1, with 10 bases that match TRBD1. J was trimmed by 4 bases and V by 7 bases; bases with no gene match: 12. The CDR3 consists of 16 residues. Germline CDR1 MDHEN, CDR2 SYDVKM. This CDR3 is CASNPGQGGMSTEAFF. The CDR3 region has the DNA TGTGCCAGCAATCCCGGACAGGGGGGAATGAGCACTGAAGCTTTCTTT.

The chain joins TRBV5-1 to TRBJ1-6; TRBD1 is a possible D gene (5 bases). CDR1 and CDR2 (germline): SGHRS, YFSETQ. CDR3 size: 15 residues. V lost 5 bases and J lost 7, with 16 bases in between. The CDR3, as DNA: TGCGCCAGCAGTGATGGGGGGTCAGGGAATTCACCCCTCCACTTT. Its protein is CASSDGGSGNSPLHF.

The DNA for the CDR3 is TGTGCCAGCAGACTTGGGGGGACTGAAGCTTTCTTT. Translation gives CASRLGGTEAFF. This sequence joins TRBV13 and TRBJ1-1; maybe TRBD1 (5 bases). Germline V gene lookup returns CDR1 PRHDT and CDR2 FYEKMQ (reference sequence). Trimming shortened V by 6 bases and J by 5 bases, and 10 bases separated the two germline ends. The CDR3 totals 12 residues.

This chain uses TRBV9 with TRBJ2-5; 8 bases match TRBD2. CDR1 is SGDLS and CDR2 is YYNGEE in the germline V gene. The CDR3 extends over 14 amino acids. The V segment lost 0 bases and the J segment 7 bases; nucleotides outside the gene matches: 5. As DNA, the CDR3 is TGTGCCAGCAGCGTAGCCGGGGGGGCGGGGACCCAGTACTTC. It codes for CASSVAGGAGTQYF.

Comments on this clone: One junction end does not reproduce the germline sequence, and a read error may be involved. Distinct nucleotide sequences in the sample also encode this CDR3. The rearrangement links TRBV5-4 to TRBJ2-3, with TRBD1 as a possible D gene (6 bases). Germline V CDR1 and CDR2: SGHNT, YYREEE (reference sequence). This CDR3 has 17 residues. In DNA, the CDR3 is TGCGCCAGCAGCCAAGACGTGCCGGGACATAGCACAGATACGCAGTATTTT. Residues: CASSQDVPGHSTDTQYF.

This chain links TRBV4-1 with TRBJ1-4, with D unclear. Germline assignment: CDR1 MGHRA and CDR2 YSYEKL. Trimming cost V 4 bases and J 12 bases, with 12 bases left between them. The CDR3 spans 12 residues. The CDR3 DNA reads TGCGCCAGCAGCCTAGGACGGACCGAACTGTTTTTT. Amino acid sequence: CASSLGRTELFF.

CDR3 DNA: TGCGCCAGCAGCCAATCCCCTCTCGGGGGGGAACACCAAGAGACCCAGTACTTC. This translates into CASSQSPLGGEHQETQYF. The chain couples TRBV4-3 to TRBJ2-5, with 8 bases that match TRBD2. This CDR3 comprises 18 residues. The J segment lost 0 bases and the V segment lost 2 bases, leaving 11 bases of the junction unmatched. CDR1 and CDR2 from the germline V gene are LGHNA and YSLEER.

This chain joins TRBV5-6 and TRBJ1-1, with D uncertain. Germline V gives CDR1 SGHDT, CDR2 YYEEEE. Trimming removed 4 bases at V and 2 bases at J, with 18 bases between. CDR3 size: 16 residues. CDR3 in amino acids: CASSPPVRRINTEAFF. Here the CDR3 DNA reads TGTGCCAGCAGCCCGCCGGTGCGGAGGATAAACACTGAAGCTTTCTTT.

The gene calls are TRBV7-9 and TRBJ2-3; D uncertain. The CDR3 runs 12 residues. Per the germline V gene, CDR1 is SEHNR and CDR2 is FQNEAQ (reference sequence). The germline V and J ends were trimmed by 3 bases and 0 bases, with 1 base remaining between them. For the CDR3, the DNA is TGTGCCAGCAGCTTCAGCACAGATACGCAGTATTTT. This encodes CASSFSTDTQYF. Filled out from reference TRBV7-9 and TRBJ2-3, the complete variable domain reads DTGVSQNPRHKITKRGQNVTFRCDPISEHNRLYWYRQTLGQGPEFLTYFQNEAQLEKSRLLSDRFSAERPKGSFSTLEIQRTEQGDSAMYLCASSFSTDTQYFGPGTRLTVL.

The chain joins TRBV29-1 to TRBJ2-6; 11 positions match TRBD1. Trimming at V came to 4 bases and at J to 2 bases, leaving 7 bases not matched to a gene. Germline CDR1 is SQVTM and CDR2 is ANQGSEA. The CDR3 extends over 17 amino acids. This chain's CDR3 is CSVAGTGGFAGANVLTF. In nucleotides, the CDR3 is TGCAGCGTTGCTGGGACAGGGGGTTTCGCTGGGGCCAACGTCCTGACTTTC.

The rearrangement links TRBV19 to TRBJ2-2; a weak D match, TRBD1 (6 bases). Germline V gene sequence: CDR1 LNHDA, CDR2 SQIVND (reference sequence). The CDR3 length is 13 residues. V was trimmed by 4 bases and J by 4 bases, leaving 7 bases between them. The CDR3 is CASSRTVTGELFF. For the CDR3, the DNA is TGTGCCAGTAGTAGGACAGTCACCGGGGAGCTGTTTTTT.

The chain recombines TRBV19 with TRBJ2-2, with D maybe TRBD1 (6 bases). The CDR3 has 16 residues. Germline loops: CDR1 LNHDA, CDR2 SQIVND (reference sequence). Trimming took 2 bases from V and 1 from J, leaving 11 bases between them. In DNA form, the CDR3 reads TGTGCCAGTAGTATACGAGGGGGTATGAACACCGGGGAGCTGTTTTTT. Translation gives CASSIRGGMNTGELFF.

The chain carries TRBV9 and TRBJ1-6, with D possibly TRBD1 on 6 matching bases. V lost 3 bases and J 11 bases, leaving 12 bases between the germline ends. The germline gives CDR1 SGDLS, CDR2 YYNGEE. The CDR3 has 13 residues. CDR3 residues: CASSEGGSAPLHF. The CDR3, as DNA: TGTGCCAGCAGCGAGGGGGGTTCAGCACCCCTCCACTTT.

The V gene is TRBV11-2, the J gene TRBJ2-7, with D unclear. The CDR3 extends over 12 amino acids. Germline loops: CDR1 SGHAT, CDR2 FQNNGV. V was trimmed by 3 bases and J by 3 bases, leaving 6 bases between them. The CDR3 spells CASSFFNYEQYF. CDR3 DNA: TGTGCCAGCAGCTTCTTTAACTACGAGCAGTACTTC.